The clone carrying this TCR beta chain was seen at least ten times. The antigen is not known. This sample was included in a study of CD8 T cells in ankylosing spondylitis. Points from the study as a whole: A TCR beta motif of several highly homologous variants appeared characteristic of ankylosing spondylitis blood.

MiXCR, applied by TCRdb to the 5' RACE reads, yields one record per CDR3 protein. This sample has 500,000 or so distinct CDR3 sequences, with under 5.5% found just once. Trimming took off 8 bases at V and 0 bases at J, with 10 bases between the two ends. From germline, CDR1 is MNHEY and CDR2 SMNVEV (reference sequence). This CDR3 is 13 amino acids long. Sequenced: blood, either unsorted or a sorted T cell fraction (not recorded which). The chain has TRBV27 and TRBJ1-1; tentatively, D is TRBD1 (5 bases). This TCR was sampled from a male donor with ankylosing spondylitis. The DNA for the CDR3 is TGTGCCAGCGGTGGGGGGATGAACACTGAAGCTTTCTTT. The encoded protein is CASGGGMNTEAFF.